The 30 T cell receptor beta chains below were found in one sample sequenced in a study of cytomegalovirus exposure and HLA in healthy donors. The PCR had 60 Vbeta and 13 Jbeta primers. Using immunoSEQ multiplex PCR, the repertoire was profiled, and TCRdb retains in-frame clones only, with some absent. The sample lists approximately 210,000 clones, about three quarters occurring once. The specimen was PBMCs. The receptors were sampled from a woman in her thirties or forties in good health and CMV-seronegative.

This sequence joins TRBV5-1 and TRBJ2-1; the D is unclear. The CDR3 covers 14 residues. CDR1 and CDR2 from the germline V gene are SGHRS and YFSETQ. V was trimmed by 0 bases and J by 5 bases, leaving 9 bases between them. CDR3 nucleotide sequence: TGCGCCAGCAGCTTGGTCGCGAGGAACAATGAGCAGTTCTTC. Translation: CASSLVARNNEQFF.

The chain combines TRBV19 with TRBJ2-2; the match to TRBD2 covers 11 bases. Germline-derived CDR1 and CDR2 are LNHDA and SQIVND (reference sequence). J gave up 1 base and V 4 bases, and 2 bases lay outside the gene matches. The CDR3 extends over 16 amino acids. The CDR3 loop is CASSKGTSGNTGELFF. The DNA for the CDR3 is TGTGCCAGTAGTAAAGGGACTAGCGGGAACACCGGGGAGCTGTTTTTT. Combining the CDR3 with reference TRBV19 and TRBJ2-2 gives the whole variable domain DGGITQSPKYLFRKEGQNVTLSCEQNLNHDAMYWYRQDPGQGLRLIYYSQIVNDFQKGDIAEGYSVSREKKESFPLTVTSAQKNPTAFYLCASSKGTSGNTGELFFGEGSRLTVL.

V gene TRBV7-8 combines with J gene TRBJ2-2; TRBD2 is a possible D gene (6 bases). The CDR3 has 15 residues. V gave up 5 bases and J gave up 0 bases, with 10 bases separating them. Per the germline V gene, CDR1 is SGHVS and CDR2 is FQNEAQ. The CDR3 nucleotides read TGTGCCAGCAGCCCCCTAGCGACGAACACCGGGGAGCTGTTTTTT. As protein: CASSPLATNTGELFF.

The V call is TRBV7-9, the J call TRBJ1-1, with D possibly matching TRBD1 (6 bases). This CDR3 is built from 15 residues. The V gene's germline CDR1 is SEHNR and CDR2 FQNEAQ (reference sequence). V was cut by 4 bases and J by 5 bases, with 17 bases left in between. The CDR3 DNA sequence: TGTGCCAGCAGCTCACTGAATAGGGGGGGAACTGAAGCTTTCTTT. It yields the protein CASSSLNRGGTEAFF. Using reference TRBV7-9 and TRBJ1-1 for the parts outside the CDR3, the full variable domain is DTGVSQNPRHKITKRGQNVTFRCDPISEHNRLYWYRQTLGQGPEFLTYFQNEAQLEKSRLLSDRFSAERPKGSFSTLEIQRTEQGDSAMYLCASSSLNRGGTEAFFGQGTRLTVV.

The chain joins TRBV9 to TRBJ1-1, with D possibly TRBD1 on 5 matching bases. The germline V gene encodes CDR1 SGDLS and CDR2 YYNGEE. Between the trimmed V and J ends, which lost 2 bases and 7 bases, there was a span of 12 bases. This CDR3 spans 13 amino acids. The CDR3 DNA follows: TGTGCCAGCAGCGTCGGGGGAGGGAATGAAGCTTTCTTT. It codes for CASSVGGGNEAFF. The whole variable domain, filled in from reference TRBV9 and TRBJ1-1, reads DSGVTQTPKHLITATGQRVTLRCSPRSGDLSVYWYQQSLDQGLQFLIQYYNGEERAKGNILERFSAQQFPDLHSELNLSSLELGDSALYFCASSVGGGNEAFFGQGTRLTVV.

V usage is TRBV29-1 and J usage is TRBJ1-3; D is uncertain. The germline V gene has CDR1 SQVTM and CDR2 ANQGSEA. The CDR3 runs 13 residues. V was clipped by 8 bases and J by 3 bases, with 14 bases between them. The CDR3 protein is CSFNSGFGNTIYF. CDR3 DNA: TGCAGCTTTAACTCAGGTTTTGGAAACACCATATATTTT.

This clone was counted a single time. The chain couples TRBV14 to TRBJ2-2, with a tentative D call TRBD2 (5 bases). Germline V lookup: CDR1 SGHDN, CDR2 FVKESK. This CDR3 has 16 amino acids. V gave up 3 bases and J gave up 4 bases, with 15 bases separating them. The CDR3: CASSHFRRSGTGELFF. In nucleotides, the CDR3 is TGTGCCAGCAGCCACTTCAGACGAAGCGGCACCGGGGAGCTGTTTTTT.

The chain is built from TRBV7-2 and TRBJ2-3; 11 bases align to TRBD2. The CDR3 is 17 amino acids. V gave up 5 bases and J gave up 1 base; unmatched junction bases: 8. Germline CDR1 is SGHTA and CDR2 is FQGNSA. The CDR3 sequence: CASSPTPLAGGTDTQYF. Written as DNA, the CDR3 is TGTGCCAGCAGCCCAACCCCACTAGCGGGGGGCACAGATACGCAGTATTTT. Full variable domain (outside the CDR3, taken from reference TRBV7-2 and TRBJ2-3): GAGVSQSPSNKVTEKGKDVELRCDPISGHTALYWYRQSLGQGLEFLIYFQGNSAPDKSGLPSDRFSAERTGGSVSTLTIQRTQQEDSAVYLCASSPTPLAGGTDTQYFGPGTRLTVL.

This clone has a handful of counts. This chain uses TRBV27 with TRBJ2-2; 7 bases fit TRBD2. The V gene's germline CDR1 is MNHEY and CDR2 SMNVEV (reference sequence). The CDR3 is 16 residues long. J gave up 6 bases and V 3 bases, and 10 bases lay outside the gene matches. In nucleotides, the CDR3 is TGTGCCAGCAGTTTCGGACTAGTTGTAAACTCCGGGGAGCTGTTTTTT. It is translated as CASSFGLVVNSGELFF.

CDR3 DNA: TGTGCCAGCACTTCCCTCGGGGACAGGGGCTACAATGAGCAGTTCTTC. It encodes CASTSLGDRGYNEQFF. The rearrangement uses TRBV2 and TRBJ2-1; 10 bases are a match to TRBD1. CDR1 and CDR2 from the germline V gene are SNHLY and FYNNEI. Trimming took 7 bases from V and 3 from J; bases not matched to a gene: 9. The CDR3 sequence is 16 residues long.

The genes are TRBV30 and TRBJ1-1, with D tentatively TRBD1 (5 bases). Per germline, CDR1 GTSNPN and CDR2 SVGIG (reference sequence). This CDR3 is 15 amino acids long. V shed 2 bases and J shed 0 bases, with 13 bases lying between them. CDR3 in DNA: TGTGCCTGGAGTCCCCGGGCAGGGTTGAACACTGAAGCTTTCTTT. It codes for CAWSPRAGLNTEAFF.

J is TRBJ2-1 and V is TRBV11-3; tentative D call: TRBD2 (6 bases). This CDR3 contains 15 residues. With 5 bases removed from V and 6 bases from J, the gap between germline ends came to 17 bases. Germline values: CDR1 SGHNT, CDR2 YENEEA. Here the CDR3 DNA reads TGTGCCAGCAGCGTGGGGGGAGGCACGTTCAATGAGCAGTTCTTC. Protein sequence: CASSVGGGTFNEQFF.

This chain joins TRBV7-9 and TRBJ2-7; TRBD1 is a possible D gene (6 bases). Trimming removed 3 bases at V and 4 bases at J, with 7 bases between. The CDR3 contains 12 residues. Germline V gene lookup returns CDR1 SEHNR and CDR2 FQNEAQ (reference sequence). CDR3 residues: CASSLTGYEQYF. CDR3 sequence (DNA): TGTGCCAGCAGCTTGACAGGTTACGAGCAGTACTTC.

The chain employs TRBV7-9 and TRBJ2-1; a possible D gene is TRBD1 (5 bases). V lost 6 bases and J 10 bases, leaving 10 bases between the germline ends. CDR3 length: 11 amino acids. Germline CDR1 SEHNR, CDR2 FQNEAQ (reference sequence). The CDR3 bases are TGTGCCAGCAGTACCTACAGGGAGCAGTTCTTC. As protein: CASSTYREQFF.

The chain carries TRBV7-3 and TRBJ1-1; D is unclear. CDR1 is SGHTA and CDR2 is FQGTGA in the germline V gene. CDR3 length: 11 residues. Trimming shortened V by 2 bases and J by 7 bases, and 5 bases separated the two germline ends. The CDR3 reads CASSLPNEAFF. Here the CDR3 DNA reads TGTGCCAGCAGCTTACCTAATGAAGCTTTCTTT.

This chain uses TRBV12-5 with TRBJ1-1, with D maybe TRBD1 (6 bases). The V end was cut by 1 base, the J end by 0 bases, with 18 bases between. Germline V CDR1 and CDR2: LGHNT, FRNRAP. The CDR3 is made up of 18 amino acids. This CDR3 is CASGLDYPDRGMNTEAFF. The DNA of the CDR3 is TGTGCTAGTGGTTTGGACTACCCGGACAGAGGGATGAACACTGAAGCTTTCTTT.

The V gene is TRBV30, the J gene TRBJ2-7, with D unclear. The CDR3 sequence is 12 residues long. CDR1 and CDR2 from the germline V gene are GTSNPN and SVGIG (reference sequence). V lost 0 bases and J 9 bases, leaving 12 bases between the germline ends. The chain's CDR3 is CAWSVGADVQYF. DNA of the CDR3: TGTGCCTGGAGTGTAGGTGCGGATGTGCAGTACTTC. Variable domain in full (rest from reference TRBV30 and TRBJ2-7): SQTIHQWPATLVQPVGSPLSLECTVEGTSNPNLYWYRQAAGRGLQLLFYSVGIGQISSEVPQNLSASRPQDRQFILSSKKLLLSDSGFYLCAWSVGADVQYFGPGTRLTVT.

This chain joins TRBV6-1 and TRBJ1-5; D not certain. Deletions cut 3 bases from V and 7 bases from J, with 10 bases between. From germline, CDR1 is MNHNS and CDR2 SASEGT. The CDR3 totals 13 residues. CDR3: CASSDQMRQPQHF. CDR3 sequence (DNA): TGTGCCAGCAGTGACCAGATGCGGCAGCCCCAGCATTTT.

The chain joins TRBV6-1 to TRBJ2-1; 14 bases are shared with TRBD2. The junction had 5 bases not matched to a gene; V was cut back by 7 bases and J by 9 bases. The V gene's germline CDR1 is MNHNS and CDR2 SASEGT. The CDR3 covers 14 residues. The CDR3 loop is CASTRLAGGLEQFF. CDR3 nucleotides: TGTGCCAGCACACGACTAGCGGGAGGGCTTGAGCAGTTCTTC.

The rearrangement links TRBV18 to TRBJ1-5; no clear D. The CDR3 covers 12 residues. Germline lookup yields CDR1 KGHSH and CDR2 LQKENI. V was trimmed by 2 bases and J by 9 bases, leaving 8 bases between them. The chain's CDR3 is CASSPGQGPQHF. For the CDR3, the DNA is TGTGCCAGCTCACCAGGGCAAGGGCCCCAGCATTTT.

This CDR3 is CASSRYYGYTF. CDR3 sequence (DNA): TGTGCCAGCAGCCGTTACTATGGCTACACCTTC. This chain uses TRBV5-8 with TRBJ1-2; D remains unclear. This CDR3 spans 11 amino acids. V shed 4 bases and J shed 3 bases, with 4 bases lying between them. Germline CDR1 SGHTS, CDR2 YDEGEE.

This chain links TRBV19 with TRBJ1-1; D perhaps matches TRBD1 (6 bases). V dropped 9 bases and J dropped 11 bases, with 19 bases sitting between them. Per germline, CDR1 LNHDA and CDR2 SQIVND (reference sequence). The CDR3 is made up of 12 amino acids. The CDR3: CASGTSLMGAFF. Written as DNA, the CDR3 is TGTGCCAGCGGGACATCACTTATGGGGGCTTTCTTT.

The genes are TRBV30 and TRBJ2-7; TRBD1 might be the D (6 bases). This CDR3 is 12 amino acids long. CDR1 and CDR2 from the germline V gene are GTSNPN and SVGIG (reference sequence). The V end was cut by 2 bases, the J end by 4 bases, with 9 bases between. Written as DNA, the CDR3 is TGTGCCTGGAGTAAGGACAGATACGAGCAGTACTTC. Amino acid sequence: CAWSKDRYEQYF.

The rearrangement joins TRBV2 to TRBJ2-7; D call uncertain. Deletions cut 4 bases from V and 1 base from J, with 17 bases between. Per the germline V gene, CDR1 is SNHLY and CDR2 is FYNNEI. The length of the CDR3 is 16 residues. The CDR3, as DNA: TGTGCCAGCAGTGGGTACGGAGTTGCTGGGTCCTACGAGCAGTACGTC. Protein sequence: CASSGYGVAGSYEQYV.

The chain couples TRBV5-1 to TRBJ1-5; D is uncertain. Germline V gene sequence: CDR1 SGHRS, CDR2 YFSETQ. Trimming took off 0 bases at V and 6 bases at J, with 13 bases between the two ends. The CDR3 is 15 amino acids. The CDR3 sequence: CASSLGPRSSQPQHF. CDR3 coding DNA: TGCGCCAGCAGCTTGGGCCCGCGCTCTAGTCAGCCCCAGCATTTT.

CDR3 residues: CASGRQNYEQYF. CDR3 DNA sequence: TGTGCCAGCGGCCGACAGAACTACGAGCAGTACTTC. The chain uses TRBV2 and TRBJ2-7; possibly TRBD1 for D (5 bases). The CDR3 contains 12 residues. Germline V gene lookup returns CDR1 SNHLY and CDR2 FYNNEI. Trimming stripped 8 bases from V and 3 bases from J, with 11 bases between.

The rearrangement links TRBV19 to TRBJ2-1; TRBD2 agrees at 7 bases. V shed 5 bases, J shed 6 bases, and the junction held 10 bases outside the gene matches. The CDR3 is made up of 15 amino acids. Per the germline V gene, CDR1 is LNHDA and CDR2 is SQIVND (reference sequence). The CDR3 sequence is CASSESAGWANEQFF. CDR3 in DNA: TGTGCCAGTAGTGAATCAGCGGGATGGGCCAATGAGCAGTTCTTC.

The chain recombines TRBV7-8 with TRBJ1-5; possibly TRBD1 for D (6 bases). CDR3 length: 16 amino acids. Deletions cut 5 bases from V and 4 bases from J, with 18 bases between. The germline gives CDR1 SGHVS, CDR2 FQNEAQ. This CDR3 reads CASSAGRGGQNQPQHF. The DNA for the CDR3 is TGTGCCAGCAGCGCCGGCCGGGGGGGCCAAAATCAGCCCCAGCATTTT.

This rearrangement joins TRBV18 to TRBJ2-1; D possibly corresponds to TRBD2 (6 bases). V lost 5 bases, J lost 2 bases, and 13 bases lay in between. The CDR3 totals 15 residues. In germline, CDR1 is KGHSH, CDR2 LQKENI. This chain's CDR3 is CASSVTGEPYNEQFF. CDR3 sequence (DNA): TGTGCCAGCTCAGTGACGGGGGAGCCCTACAATGAGCAGTTCTTC.

The chain carries TRBV18 and TRBJ2-2, with D perhaps TRBD2 (6 bases). V was pared by 5 bases and J by 1 base, with 8 bases between. The CDR3 totals 14 residues. Germline CDR1 reads KGHSH; CDR2 reads LQKENI. DNA for the CDR3: TGTGCCAGCTCAACCGGGGGGAACACCGGGGAGCTGTTTTTT. This sequence encodes CASSTGGNTGELFF.